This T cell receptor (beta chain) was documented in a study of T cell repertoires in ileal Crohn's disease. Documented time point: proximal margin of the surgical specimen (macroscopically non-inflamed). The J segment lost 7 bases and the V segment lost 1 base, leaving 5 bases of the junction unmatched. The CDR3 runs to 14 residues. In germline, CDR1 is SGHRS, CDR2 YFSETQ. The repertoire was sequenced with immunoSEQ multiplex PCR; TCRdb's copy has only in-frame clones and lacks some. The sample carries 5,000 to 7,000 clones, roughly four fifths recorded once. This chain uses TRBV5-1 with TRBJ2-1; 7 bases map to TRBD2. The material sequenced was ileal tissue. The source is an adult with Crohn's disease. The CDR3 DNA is TGCGCCAGCAGCTTGTCCGGGACTACAAATGAGCAGTTCTTC. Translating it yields CASSLSGTTNEQFF.